Below are 32 T cell receptor beta chains sequenced from a single sample in a study of vaccination and CD4 T cells after COVID-19. The Oncomine TCR Beta short-read assay was what sequenced the DNA obtained from cultured CD4+ T cells. One entry per CDR3 protein, called by TCRdb with MiXCR from the PCR reads. The sample shows approximately 15,000 distinct CDR3 sequences, 78% of them seen only once. Treatment given: roughly nine-day PBMC culture with coronavirus spike peptide pools or control peptides (ViraFEST assay). No antigen has been identified for these receptors. Sequenced material: CD4+ T cells from blood, cultured in vitro, taken after SARS-CoV-2 vaccination. Receptors were obtained from a human donor who received a COVID-19 vaccine.

This clonotype was seen only a few times. V and J are TRBV20-1 and TRBJ2-5; D perhaps matches TRBD2 (5 bases). The CDR3 extends over 14 amino acids. V gave up 6 bases and J gave up 4 bases, with 18 bases separating them. Germline-derived CDR1 and CDR2 are DFQATT and SNEGSKA (reference sequence). In DNA, the CDR3 is TGCAGTGCCAACCTCGGGGATGGAGGAGAGACCCAGTACTTC. The encoded protein is CSANLGDGGETQYF.

V and J are TRBV20-1 and TRBJ1-2; D is unresolved. The CDR3 contains 13 residues. Per germline, CDR1 DFQATT and CDR2 SNEGSKA (reference sequence). V gave up 0 bases and J gave up 8 bases, with 13 bases separating them. CDR3: CSARDRLTSGYTF. The CDR3 DNA reads TGCAGTGCTAGAGATCGTTTAACAAGCGGCTACACCTTC.

The genes are TRBV6-1 and TRBJ2-7, with TRBD1 identical over 9 bases. Germline V CDR1 and CDR2: MNHNS, SASEGT. V was pared by 6 bases and J by 3 bases, with 3 bases of the junction left unmatched. There are 13 residues in the CDR3. CDR3 DNA sequence: TGTGCCAGCAGCGACAGGGGGTTCTACGAGCAGTACTTC. It encodes CASSDRGFYEQYF.

The chain combines TRBV24-1 with TRBJ2-2, with D tentatively TRBD1 (6 bases). CDR3 length equals 12 residues. Per the germline V gene, CDR1 is KGHDR and CDR2 is SFDVKD. The ends were cut back, 11 bases at V and 6 bases at J, with 12 bases in the middle. Written as DNA, the CDR3 is TGTGCCAGCGTCTGGGGGCCCGGGGAGCTGTTTTTT. This translates into CASVWGPGELFF.

The J gene is TRBJ1-3, the V gene TRBV21-1. TRBV21-1 is classified as a pseudogene. This CDR3 region has 18 residues. The CDR3 sequence is CASSWGEGDLCPRNTIYF. The CDR3 DNA reads TGTGCCAGCAGCTGGGGGGAGGGGGATCTCTGCCCGCGAAACACCATATATTTT.

The chain recombines TRBV30 with TRBJ1-1; D is undetermined. The CDR3 has 14 amino acids. Trimming removed 0 bases from V and 3 bases from J, with 11 bases in between. Germline loops: CDR1 GTSNPN, CDR2 SVGIG (reference sequence). The CDR3, as DNA: TGTGCCTGGAGTGTACGTAAAAAGGACACTGAAGCTTTCTTT. Translated, it gives CAWSVRKKDTEAFF. The full variable domain, with the rest looked up from reference TRBV30 and TRBJ1-1, is SQTIHQWPATLVQPVGSPLSLECTVEGTSNPNLYWYRQAAGRGLQLLFYSVGIGQISSEVPQNLSASRPQDRQFILSSKKLLLSDSGFYLCAWSVRKKDTEAFFGQGTRLTVV.

The genes are TRBV12-3 or TRBV12-4 and TRBJ2-7; weak D call: TRBD1 (6 bases). The CDR3 runs to 16 residues. Trimming left V 5 bases short and J 4 bases short, with 21 bases between. CDR3 amino acids: CASSPRTADFGYEQYF. The CDR3 region has the DNA TGTGCCAGCAGTCCTCGGACAGCCGACTTCGGGTACGAGCAGTACTTC.

The chain links TRBV27 to TRBJ1-5; D is possibly TRBD1 (6 bases). CDR1 is MNHEY and CDR2 is SMNVEV in the germline V gene (reference sequence). The CDR3 extends over 18 amino acids. Trimming left V 0 bases short and J 4 bases short, with 19 bases between. CDR3 residues: CASSLSGTIKTPNQPQHF. The CDR3 DNA is TGTGCCAGCAGTTTATCCGGGACAATTAAGACACCAAATCAGCCCCAGCATTTT.

This chain links TRBV20-1 with TRBJ1-2; the match to TRBD1 covers 8 bases. This CDR3 is 18 amino acids long. The V and J ends lost 2 bases and 7 bases, in that order; junction bases with no gene match: 21. The germline gives CDR1 DFQATT, CDR2 SNEGSKA (reference sequence). CDR3 sequence: CSARSIRGTGTLLFGYTF. CDR3 DNA: TGCAGTGCTAGATCCATAAGGGGGACAGGCACTCTTCTTTTTGGCTACACCTTC.

V gene TRBV20-1 combines with J gene TRBJ2-5; 9 bases match TRBD1. V trimming: 3 bases; J trimming: 5 bases; junction bases outside the gene matches: 7. The germline gives CDR1 DFQATT, CDR2 SNEGSKA (reference sequence). This CDR3 spans 14 amino acids. CDR3 DNA sequence: TGCAGTGCTAGGAGCCGGGACAGGGAGGAGACCCAGTACTTC. Translated: CSARSRDREETQYF.

By share of the sample, this clonotype is medium-sized. This chain connects TRBV29-1 to TRBJ2-1, with 9 bases aligning to TRBD1. Germline CDR1 and CDR2: SQVTM and ANQGSEA. The CDR3 totals 12 residues. J gave up 7 bases and V 7 bases, and 5 bases lay outside the gene matches. CDR3: CSAKGTGNEQFF. In nucleotides, the CDR3 is TGCAGCGCCAAGGGGACAGGGAATGAGCAGTTCTTC.

The chain links TRBV20-1 to TRBJ1-2, with D maybe TRBD1 (6 bases). CDR1 is DFQATT, CDR2 SNEGSKA, per germline (reference sequence). This CDR3 has 14 amino acids. Trimming took 0 bases from V and 7 from J, leaving 15 bases between them. This CDR3 is CSARDQGLILGYTF. The CDR3, as DNA: TGCAGTGCTAGAGATCAGGGGCTAATCCTTGGCTACACCTTC.

V and J are TRBV27 and TRBJ1-1; D call uncertain. CDR3 length: 14 residues. CDR1 and CDR2 from the germline V gene are MNHEY and SMNVEV (reference sequence). Trimming stripped 5 bases from V and 1 base from J, with 11 bases between. CDR3 residues: CASSIRSGNTEAFF. The CDR3 nucleotides read TGTGCCAGCAGTATTCGGTCCGGGAACACTGAAGCTTTCTTT.

The V gene is TRBV18, the J gene TRBJ2-7; unclear D gene. The CDR3 spans 13 residues. Trimming cost V 3 bases and J 3 bases, with 9 bases left between them. Germline V lookup: CDR1 KGHSH, CDR2 LQKENI. The chain's CDR3 is CASSPDNRYEQYF. CDR3 DNA sequence: TGTGCCAGCTCACCTGACAACCGCTACGAGCAGTACTTC.

The rearrangement joins TRBV2 to TRBJ2-3; TRBD1 matches 8 bases. Germline V gives CDR1 SNHLY, CDR2 FYNNEI. The CDR3 extends over 14 amino acids. The J segment lost 4 bases and the V segment lost 6 bases, leaving 6 bases of the junction unmatched. The CDR3 region is CASSMTGVSDTQYF. The DNA for the CDR3 is TGTGCCAGCAGCATGACAGGGGTATCAGATACGCAGTATTTT.

The chain uses TRBV10-1 and TRBJ1-1; no firm D call. The germline V gene has CDR1 WNHNN and CDR2 SYGVQD (reference sequence). The V gene lost 0 bases and the J gene lost 8 bases, with 10 bases spanning the gap. The CDR3 sequence is 13 residues long. The CDR3 nucleotides read TGCGCCAGCAGTGAGTCGAGAGCGATAGAAGCTTTCTTT. It translates to CASSESRAIEAFF.

V is TRBV5-5 and J is TRBJ2-3, with D unresolved. The V end was cut by 3 bases, the J end by 5 bases, with 10 bases between. The V gene's germline CDR1 is SGHKS and CDR2 YYEKEE (reference sequence). CDR3 length: 13 amino acids. The CDR3 region is CASSSYGRDTQYF. The CDR3 DNA reads TGTGCCAGCAGCTCCTATGGTCGAGATACGCAGTATTTT. Based on the CDR3 plus reference TRBV5-5 and TRBJ2-3, the full variable domain is DAGVTQSPTHLIKTRGQQVTLRCSPISGHKSVSWYQQVLGQGPQFIFQYYEKEERGRGNFPDRFSARQFPNYSSELNVNALLLGDSALYLCASSSYGRDTQYFGPGTRLTVL.

DNA of the CDR3: TGTGCCAGCAGCTTTTTGACAGGTGATAACTATGGCTACACCTTC. This translates into CASSFLTGDNYGYTF. The chain employs TRBV7-8 and TRBJ1-2; D might be TRBD1 (6 bases). V lost 3 bases to trimming and J lost 1 base, with 12 bases between them. The germline CDR1 and CDR2 sequences are SGHVS and FQNEAQ. There are 15 residues in the CDR3. Together with reference TRBV7-8 and TRBJ1-2, the CDR3 gives the full variable domain: GAGVSQSPRYKVAKRGQDVALRCDPISGHVSLFWYQQALGQGPEFLTYFQNEAQLDKSGLPSDRFFAERPEGSVSTLKIQRTQQEDSAVYLCASSFLTGDNYGYTFGSGTRLTVV.

V gene TRBV6-1 combines with J gene TRBJ1-5; 7 bases match TRBD1. Germline CDR1 and CDR2: MNHNS and SASEGT. The V gene end was trimmed by 1 base and the J gene end by 4 bases; junction bases not matched to a gene: 10. The CDR3 runs 17 residues. CDR3 loop: CASSEVWDSVSNQPQHF. As DNA, the CDR3 is TGTGCCAGCAGTGAAGTATGGGACAGTGTCTCAAATCAGCCCCAGCATTTT.

This CDR3 reads CSVSQGRGYTF. DNA for the CDR3: TGCAGTGTCTCACAGGGGAGAGGCTACACCTTC. The chain uses TRBV20-1 and TRBJ1-2, with 7 bases that match TRBD1. The CDR3 contains 11 residues. The germline V gene encodes CDR1 DFQATT and CDR2 SNEGSKA (reference sequence). The ends lost 7 bases at V and 8 bases at J; junction bases unmatched: 7.

The chain recombines TRBV9 with TRBJ2-5; tentatively, D is TRBD1 (5 bases). The germline gives CDR1 SGDLS, CDR2 YYNGEE. This CDR3 has 14 residues. Trimming shortened V by 0 bases and J by 1 base, and 7 bases separated the two germline ends. In DNA, the CDR3 is TGTGCCAGCAGCGTAGTAGACAGCCAAGAGACCCAGTACTTC. Encoded protein: CASSVVDSQETQYF.

The J gene is TRBJ1-2, the V gene TRBV27, with 10 bases matching TRBD1. Looked up from germline, CDR1 is MNHEY and CDR2 is SMNVEV (reference sequence). The J segment lost 3 bases and the V segment lost 5 bases, leaving 6 bases of the junction unmatched. CDR3 length: 15 amino acids. CDR3 region: CASSPRQGADYGYTF. CDR3 coding DNA: TGTGCCAGCAGTCCCCGACAGGGGGCGGACTATGGCTACACCTTC.

The chain is built from TRBV24-1 and TRBJ1-5; D not certain. V was shortened by 4 bases and J by 1 base, with 4 bases between the two germline ends. Germline values: CDR1 KGHDR, CDR2 SFDVKD. This CDR3 contains 13 residues. The CDR3 loop reads CATSEDSNQPQHF. CDR3 DNA: TGTGCCACCAGTGAAGACAGCAATCAGCCCCAGCATTTT.

This chain connects TRBV25-1 to TRBJ1-6; D ambiguous. Germline assignment: CDR1 MGHDK and CDR2 SYGVNS. The CDR3 runs to 15 residues. Trimming removed 1 base from V and 13 bases from J, with 17 bases in between. The CDR3: CASSESIPSGGPLHF. CDR3 bases: TGTGCCAGCAGTGAATCGATCCCCTCCGGAGGGCCCCTCCACTTT.

The CDR3 reads CASSETRTGLPNYGYTF. The CDR3 nucleotides read TGTGCCAGCAGTGAAACCAGGACAGGGTTACCTAACTATGGCTACACCTTC. J is TRBJ1-2 and V is TRBV6-1, with 8 bases that match TRBD1. This CDR3 spans 17 amino acids. V lost 2 bases and J lost 0; bases outside the gene matches: 8. Germline V gene data show CDR1 as MNHNS and CDR2 as SASEGT.

The chain recombines TRBV18 with TRBJ2-1; D assignment may be TRBD1 or TRBD2 (5 bases each). Germline CDR1 KGHSH, CDR2 LQKENI. V was pared by 3 bases and J by 6 bases, with 12 bases between. The CDR3 extends over 14 amino acids. This chain's CDR3 is CASSPNRDGNEQFF. In nucleotides, the CDR3 is TGTGCCAGCTCACCGAACCGGGACGGCAATGAGCAGTTCTTC.

V is TRBV6-1 and J is TRBJ1-5; 7 bases line up with TRBD1. The germline CDR1 and CDR2 sequences are MNHNS and SASEGT. Germline trimming cut 6 bases from V and 0 bases from J; bases unmatched to any gene: 5. This CDR3 is built from 15 residues. CDR3 in amino acids: CASSISGGSNQPQHF. For the CDR3, the DNA is TGTGCCAGCAGCATTTCAGGGGGTAGCAATCAGCCCCAGCATTTT.

The chain links TRBV20-1 to TRBJ1-2, with D unresolved. Trimming stripped 5 bases from V and 4 bases from J, with 14 bases between. Germline V lookup: CDR1 DFQATT, CDR2 SNEGSKA (reference sequence). The CDR3 sequence is 13 residues long. The DNA of the CDR3 is TGCAGTGCTCCGACATCCGCCAGCTATGGCTACACCTTC. Amino acids: CSAPTSASYGYTF.

The chain carries TRBV10-3 and TRBJ2-3, with D perhaps matching TRBD1 (5 bases). V dropped 3 bases and J dropped 5 bases, with 9 bases sitting between them. Looked up from germline, CDR1 is ENHRY and CDR2 is SYGVKD. The length of the CDR3 is 13 residues. The CDR3: CAISDRVGDTQYF. CDR3 DNA sequence: TGTGCCATCAGTGACAGGGTGGGAGATACGCAGTATTTT.

To note about this clonotype: A read error may account for a junction end that differs from germline. The V call is TRBV19, the J call TRBJ1-6, with TRBD1 matching 8 bases. There are 13 residues in the CDR3. Germline CDR1 LNHDA, CDR2 SQIVND (reference sequence). DNA for the CDR3: TGTGCCAGAAGTATGGGGTCACAGGGGGCCCTCCACTTT. As protein: CARSMGSQGALHF.

This rearrangement joins TRBV20-1 to TRBJ1-3; no clear D gene. The CDR3 covers 16 residues. V was pared by 0 bases and J by 0 bases, with 12 bases between. CDR1 is DFQATT and CDR2 is SNEGSKA in the germline V gene (reference sequence). The CDR3 coding sequence is TGCAGTGCTAGAGATTTACGGGAGGCCTCTGGAAACACCATATATTTT. Translation gives CSARDLREASGNTIYF.

This chain links TRBV7-8 with TRBJ2-2; D could derive from TRBD1 or TRBD2 (6 bases each). Trimming took off 5 bases at V and 4 bases at J, with 23 bases between the two ends. Germline lookup yields CDR1 SGHVS and CDR2 FQNEAQ. The CDR3 covers 18 residues. CDR3 sequence: CASSRLSGGGIGTGELFF. The CDR3 DNA reads as TGTGCCAGCAGCCGCCTATCCGGAGGGGGAATTGGCACCGGGGAGCTGTTTTTT.